The TCR beta chain described here comes from a study of blood T cell repertoires in COVID-19 (dated by TCRdb to about 2020). The study in broad terms: Collaborator samples came from the United States, Italy and Spain and covered acute and convalescent phases of COVID-19. The prospective study material was composed of cDNA or gDNA derived from T cells, B-cell-depleted T cells, or PBMCs. The dataset comprised deeply sampled blood TCRbeta repertoires from subjects exposed to, actively infected with, or recovered from COVID-19. The repertoires were made available in a free public database intended to serve as a resource for research on the immune response to SARS-CoV-2. The samples were drawn from the first 160 participants of the ongoing ImmuneRACE study and from over a thousand subjects provided by 6 global collaborators. Sample metadata almost always included a de-identified subject ID, COVID-19 status, age in years and sex. Where HLA class I and class II types were available, the types were taken from metadata supplied by the sample provider, not from assay-based typing. Paper-wide results and their limitations: The quantity of clinical and demographic metadata differed by source and by participant and was supplied without curation.

The germline V gene supplies CDR1 MNHEY and CDR2 SVGAGI. The CDR3, from cysteine to phenylalanine, totals 15 residues. The kept DNA is CDR3 alone, 45 bases in frame from the first base. Ends trimmed: V by 6 bases, J by 4 bases; bases unmatched to a gene: 7. Comment on this clone: Its antigen has not been determined. It has no much larger one-base neighbor in the sample; base qualities were not kept.

The immunoSEQ Assay, a bias-controlled multiplex PCR, was used to amplify TCRbeta CDR3 regions from genomic DNA. In the paper's pipeline: Nucleated cell counts per sample were estimated from amplification of reference gene primers within the assay. To quantify the absolute abundance of each unique TCRbeta CDR3 rearrangement, sequence reads were collapsed and filtered. Productive Simpson clonality was computed per sample as the square root of Simpson's diversity index over productive rearrangements. In TCRdb, the immuneACCESS table is reduced to in-frame sequences with V and J assigned. These tables do not hold every clone; where another copy was compared, an unresolved V gene accounts for under half, and the others remain unexplained. V, J and clone size are those of that table, while D and trimming were read from the DNA. Across this sample there are 200,000 to 250,000 clones, with around 80% seen only once. The leading ten clones occupy roughly 10% of the sample.

Whole blood was collected in K2EDTA tubes by collaborating institutions according to the institutions' own protocols. For TCRbeta analysis, collaborators shipped samples as frozen whole blood, isolated PBMCs, or DNA extracted from either of those sample types. The V gene is TRBV6-5 and the J gene is TRBJ2-2, with 8 central nucleotides matching TRBD2. The receptor was derived from a man aged 45-65 years with active or convalescent COVID-19. The sequencing input was peripheral blood. The bases are TGTGCCAGCAGAGGAGCGGGGGCGGCCACCGGGGAGCTGTTTTTT. It translates as CASRGAGAATGELFF.